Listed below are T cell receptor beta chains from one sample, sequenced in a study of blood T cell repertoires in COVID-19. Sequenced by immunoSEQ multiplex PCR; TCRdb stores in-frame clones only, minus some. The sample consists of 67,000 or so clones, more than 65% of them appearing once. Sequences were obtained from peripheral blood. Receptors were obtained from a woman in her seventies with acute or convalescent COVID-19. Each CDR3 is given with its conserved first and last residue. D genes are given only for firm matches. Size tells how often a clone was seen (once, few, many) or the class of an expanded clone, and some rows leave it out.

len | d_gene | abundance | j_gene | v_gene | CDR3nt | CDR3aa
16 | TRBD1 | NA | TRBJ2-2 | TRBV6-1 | TGTGCCAGCAGTGAAGCGCTTGGGCAGGGGGCCGGGGAGCTGTTTTTT | CASSEALGQGAGELFF
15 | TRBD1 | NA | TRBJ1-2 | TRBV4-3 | TGCGCCAGCAGCCAAGGAACAGGGGAAGCCTATGGCTACACCTTC | CASSQGTGEAYGYTF
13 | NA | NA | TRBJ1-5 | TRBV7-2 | TGTGCCAGCAGCCCAAATGGCCAGCAGCCCCAGCATTTT | CASSPNGQQPQHF
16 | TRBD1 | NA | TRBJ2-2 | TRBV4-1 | TGCGCCAGCAGCCAAGATGAGACAGGGGTGACCGGGGAGCTGTTTTTT | CASSQDETGVTGELFF
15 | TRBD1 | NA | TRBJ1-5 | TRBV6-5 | TGTGCCAGCAGTTCTCAGACAGGGCCTGGTCAGCCCCAGCATTTT | CASSSQTGPGQPQHF
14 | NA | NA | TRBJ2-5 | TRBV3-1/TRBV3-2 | TGTGCCAGCAGCCAAGAGTGGCGGCAAGAGACCCAGTACTTC | CASSQEWRQETQYF
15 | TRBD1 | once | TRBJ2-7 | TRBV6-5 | TGTGCCAGCAGTTACTCCCGGGACAGGGGACACGAGCAGTACTTC | CASSYSRDRGHEQYF
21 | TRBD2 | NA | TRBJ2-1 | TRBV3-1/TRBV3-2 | TGTGCCAGCAGCCAAAAAATTAGCGGGGGGCCCCCGCCAAGCTCCTACAATGAGCAGTTCTTC | CASSQKISGGPPPSSYNEQFF
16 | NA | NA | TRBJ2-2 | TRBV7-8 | TGTGCCAGCAGCCGAGGACAGATCTTATACACCGGGGAGCTGTTTTTT | CASSRGQILYTGELFF
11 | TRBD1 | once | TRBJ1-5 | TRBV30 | TGTGCCTGGAGTGGACAGGGACCCCAGCATTTT | CAWSGQGPQHF
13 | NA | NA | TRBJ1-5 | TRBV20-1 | TGCAGTGCTAGTCCAGGGGTCCATCAGCCCCAGCATTTT | CSASPGVHQPQHF
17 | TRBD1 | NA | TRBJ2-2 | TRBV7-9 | TGTGCCAGCAGCTTAGTTGGGACAGGGGCAAACACCGGGGAGCTGTTTTTT | CASSLVGTGANTGELFF
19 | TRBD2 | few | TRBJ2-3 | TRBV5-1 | TGCGCCAGCAGCCCGTCCTCCTCCATACTAGCGGGTTACACAGATACGCAGTATTTT | CASSPSSSILAGYTDTQYF
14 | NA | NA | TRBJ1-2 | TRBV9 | TGTGCCAGCGCAGCTTTAAACTATGACTATGGCTACACCTTC | CASAALNYDYGYTF
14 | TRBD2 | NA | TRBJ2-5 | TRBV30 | TGTGCCTGGAGTGTACTAGCGGGGGGCGAGACCCAGTACTTC | CAWSVLAGGETQYF
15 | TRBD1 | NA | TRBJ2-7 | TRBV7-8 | TGTGCCAGCAGCCAGAGGACAGGGAGTTTTAACGAGCAGTACTTC | CASSQRTGSFNEQYF
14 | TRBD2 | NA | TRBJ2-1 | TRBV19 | TGTGCCAGTAGTCAGACTAGCGGGAGAGTTGAGCAGTTCTTC | CASSQTSGRVEQFF